Listed here is a single T cell receptor (beta chain). In the study's own analysis: The authors estimated nucleated cell counts from reference gene primer amplification. Generated by immunoSEQ multiplex PCR, the TCRdb table keeps only in-frame clones and is missing some. That table is the source of V, J and clone size, and D and trimming were worked out from the DNA. The data hold 350,000 to 400,000 clones, with roughly 84% observed a single time. Germline assignment: CDR1 MDHEN and CDR2 SYDVKM. The CDR3 extends over 15 amino acids. After removal of 7 bases from V and 6 bases from J, the junction contained 10 bases not matched to a gene. Individuals aged about 18 to 89 years were recruited from 24 US areas. The entry originates in a study of blood T cell repertoires in COVID-19. Study overall: Samples taken during acute and convalescent COVID-19 were collected in the United States, Italy and Spain. Sources were T cells, B-cell-depleted T cells, or PBMCs; the material itself was cDNA or gDNA.

The sequenced sample consisted of PBMCs or T cells enriched from blood (not recorded which). The chain carries TRBV28 and TRBJ2-3; TRBD2 aligns across 10 bases. This receptor was identified in a woman between 25 and 40 years old who had recovered from COVID-19. CDR3 amino acids: CASTQAGGPVDTQYF. DNA of the CDR3: TGTGCCAGCACCCAAGCGGGAGGGCCGGTGGATACGCAGTATTTT.